Reported below is one T cell receptor (beta chain). Its specificity is unknown. This sample was included in a study of CD8+ T cells in alopecia areata. Study context: Tofacitinib therapy took 6 to 18 months; 6 months off drug came after.

The sequencing template was cDNA reverse transcribed from extracted RNA. Using immunoSEQ multiplex PCR, the repertoire was profiled, and TCRdb retains in-frame clones only, with some absent. Counted here are fewer than 200,000 clones, approximately 70% occurring once; the ten biggest clones make up roughly 10%. Study results and limitations: Normal scalp showed lower clonality than lesional scalp, especially alopecia totalis/universalis. Resident alphabeta T cells of normal skin are also sequenced in scalp samples.

The investigators collected lesional scalp punch biopsies and peripheral blood from alopecia areata patients. Trimming cost V 3 bases and J 3 bases, with 6 bases left between them. CDR3 size: 12 residues. CDR1 SEHNR and CDR2 FQNEAQ come from the germline V gene (reference sequence). The specimen comprised CD8+ T cells sorted from blood, sampled at week 0. This chain connects TRBV7-9 to TRBJ2-7; D unclear. The TCR comes from a human donor with alopecia areata. For the CDR3, the DNA is TGTGCCAGCAGCTTCAACGGCTACGAGCAGTACTTC. It specifies CASSFNGYEQYF.